This TCR beta chain was recorded in a study of regulatory T cells in long-lasting Graves disease (TCRdb year 2021). For context, the study as a whole: Persistent Graves' disease was defined as antithyroid drug treatment for over 5 years with persistently positive TSH receptor autoantibodies. A total of roughly 35 samples underwent TCR sequencing: some 13 from persistent and roughly 20 from newly diagnosed Graves' disease patients. This study used TCR sequencing and RNA sequencing of peripheral blood to compare persistent Graves' disease patients against newly diagnosed Graves' disease patients. The study took place in China and was registered as a clinical trial. In the clinical cohort, patients with persistent Graves' disease had used antithyroid drugs for an average of around 10 years. Results the study describes overall, beyond this receptor: Compared with newly diagnosed patients, patients with persistent Graves' disease had lower TCR Shannon entropy and fewer highly expanded clones, which suggests clonal expansion. Persistent disease showed preferential use of TRBV28, TRBJ1-2 and TRBJ2-5, whereas newly diagnosed disease favored TRBV20-1 and TRBJ2-1. As a limitation, the authors acknowledged that the small sample size may reduce accuracy. Sequencing and analysis were limited to the TCR beta chain. The study examined only peripheral blood because the primary lesion, thyroid tissue, could not be accessed. A larger number of public clonotypes was shared among persistent patients (around 3,000) than among newly diagnosed patients (around 870).

The time point label here, explained by the study, means: persistent/refractory GD, antithyroid drugs over 5 years with positive TRAb. For both TCR sequencing and RNA sequencing, RNA was extracted from PBMCs in TRIzol. The diagnosis of Graves' disease was made according to American Thyroid Association guidelines. Patients for the study were recruited at an endocrinology department in Xi'an, China. Each patient gave approximately 8.8 milliliters of peripheral blood, collected in an EDTA anticoagulant tube. Ficoll Paque Plus density gradient separation was used to isolate PBMCs, and no further T cell sorting was performed. An Agilent 2100 Bioanalyzer and agarose gel were used to check RNA quality, while a NanoDrop 2000 measured RNA concentration. From V the trimming removes 7 bases and from J it removes 8 bases, while the gene matches leave 8 bases of the junction unaccounted for. The germline V gene (reference sequence) supplies CDR1 LNHDA and CDR2 SQIVND. The CDR3 sequence holds 13 residues, the cysteine and phenylalanine included. The kept DNA is CDR3 alone, 39 bases in frame from the first base.

Libraries were prepared through multiplex PCR. This sample was sequenced with an Illumina HiSeq 4000. CDR3 regions were amplified by Arm-PCR with iRepertoire HTBI primers to construct TCR beta libraries. Before sequencing, the PCR products underwent gel purification. The authors' pipeline ran thus. A total of 62 TRBV and some 13 TRBJ segments were identified across samples and were used for gene usage analysis of CDR3 amino acid clonotypes. Filtered high-quality paired reads were merged into contigs using COPE and FqMerger. BLAST was used to align contigs to IMGT TRBV, TRBD and TRBJ reference genes, with CDR3 defined following IMGT. Clonotypes above 0.1% frequency were classified as highly expanded clones. Shannon entropy served as the measure of repertoire diversity, while the Gini coefficient captured V-J evenness. A clonotype was considered public if more than one individual shared it. TCRdb reworked the public reads: Q25 trimming with fastp, MiXCR clone assembly, productive beta chains retained. Identical CDR3 protein sequences are pooled into one entry, listed with their most common genes and DNA. The V and J calls, along with clone size, are taken from TCRdb and not from the paper's own processing. The sample table records 400,000 to 450,000 distinct CDR3 sequences; 23% of these occur just once. The ten largest clones take up approximately 26% of the sample.

This clonotype was observed a handful of times. This receptor's antigen is unknown. No base qualities exist here, and no much larger clone lies one base off it. This specimen consisted of peripheral blood mononuclear cells (PBMCs), obtained when the disease was refractory, from a patient treated with antithyroid drugs. This receptor was obtained from a female donor with Graves disease. The chain is encoded by TRBV19 joined to TRBJ1-2; a stretch of 9 junction bases matches TRBD1. The nucleotide sequence is given as TGTGCCAGTAATAACAGGGGGCTCGAGGGCTACACCTTC. It specifies CASNNRGLEGYTF.